The clone carrying this T cell receptor (beta chain) was detected only once. Germline CDR1 SGDLS, CDR2 YYNGEE. Trimming took 4 bases from V and 5 from J, leaving 18 bases between them. The CDR3 length is 15 residues. The data derive from a study of blood T cell repertoires in COVID-19. Study as a whole: Specimens from acute and convalescent COVID-19 originated in the United States, Italy and Spain. PBMCs, B-cell-depleted T cells, or T cells provided the cDNA or gDNA that made up the material.

Authors' processing steps: Estimation of nucleated cell counts was performed using reference gene primer amplification. Sequencing was performed with immunoSEQ multiplex PCR; in TCRdb, only in-frame clones are kept and a portion is missing. Clone size and the V and J calls come from that table; the DNA yielded D and trimming. In the table there are about 90,000 clones, roughly 84% of which are singletons. This TCR derives from a woman of 80 years or more with active or convalescent COVID-19. Material: peripheral blood. The chain couples TRBV9 to TRBJ1-1; TRBD1 might be the D (6 bases). The CDR3 DNA follows: TGTGCCAGCAGCTCAGACCCCAGGGGATGGACTGAAGCTTTCTTT. It translates to CASSSDPRGWTEAFF.